The 22 T cell receptor beta chains reported below all come from one sample, sequenced in a study of T cell responses to AZD1222 COVID-19 vaccine. This table comes from immunoSEQ multiplex PCR, and its TCRdb copy is limited to in-frame clones, with some not included. The repertoire consists of approximately 160,000 clones, with about 92% occurring once and the leading ten covering about 0.9%. The material sequenced was peripheral blood, taken on day 0 of AZD1222 vaccination. These TCRs come from an adult in good health.

This rearrangement joins TRBV10-3 to TRBJ1-5; a weak D match, TRBD1 (5 bases). Germline loops: CDR1 ENHRY, CDR2 SYGVKD. V shed 4 bases and J shed 7 bases, with 11 bases lying between them. This CDR3 is 13 amino acids long. The CDR3 coding sequence is TGTGCCATCAGTGTGGACACAAGACAGCCCCAGCATTTT. Protein sequence: CAISVDTRQPQHF.

The genes are TRBV2 and TRBJ1-2, with D possibly TRBD1 on 5 matching bases. CDR3 length: 14 amino acids. The ends were cut back, 2 bases at V and 7 bases at J, with 14 bases in the middle. Looked up from germline, CDR1 is SNHLY and CDR2 is FYNNEI. The CDR3 reads CASSESSGGGGYTF. In DNA form, the CDR3 reads TGTGCCAGCAGTGAAAGTTCCGGGGGGGGTGGCTACACCTTC.

CDR3 sequence reads: CASSQGTSPTDTQYF. The CDR3, as DNA: TGTGCCAGCAGCCAAGGGACTAGTCCCACAGATACGCAGTATTTT. V and J are TRBV3-1 (or the pseudogene TRBV3-2) and TRBJ2-3, with TRBD2 matching over 7 bases. J lost 2 bases, V lost 1 base, and 3 bases had no gene match. Germline V CDR1 and CDR2: LGHDT, YNNKEL (reference sequence). The CDR3 sequence is 15 residues long.

V and J are TRBV7-9 and TRBJ1-1; no clear D gene. The CDR3 runs to 12 residues. In germline, CDR1 is SEHNR, CDR2 FQNEAQ (reference sequence). Between the trimmed V and J ends, which lost 5 bases and 6 bases, there was a span of 10 bases. The CDR3 region has the DNA TGTGCCAGCAGCCCCTCCGTAGCTGAAGCTTTCTTT. Translating gives CASSPSVAEAFF.

V is TRBV28 and J is TRBJ2-7, with D possibly being TRBD2 (6 bases). The CDR3 is 13 residues long. Germline lookup yields CDR1 MDHEN and CDR2 SYDVKM. With 8 bases removed from V and 1 base from J, the gap between germline ends came to 12 bases. This CDR3 is CASLRGGSYEQYF. The CDR3 nucleotides read TGTGCCAGCTTGCGGGGTGGATCCTACGAGCAGTACTTC.

Comment on this clone: Other nucleotide sequences from this sample produce the same CDR3. The V gene is TRBV27, the J gene TRBJ2-1, with D possibly matching TRBD1 (6 bases). Germline V gene lookup returns CDR1 MNHEY and CDR2 SMNVEV (reference sequence). V lost 4 bases and J lost 6, with 7 bases in between. The CDR3 spans 12 residues. CDR3 in amino acids: CASSSRGNEQFF. For the CDR3, the DNA is TGTGCCAGCAGTTCCAGGGGCAATGAGCAGTTCTTC.

The V gene is TRBV6-5, the J gene TRBJ2-7; 7 bases line up with TRBD1. Germline V CDR1 and CDR2: MNHEY, SVGAGI. The CDR3 consists of 15 residues. Germline trimming cut 2 bases from V and 4 bases from J; bases unmatched to any gene: 8. This chain's CDR3 is CASSYTDRAGYEQYF. CDR3 bases: TGTGCCAGCAGTTACACCGACAGGGCTGGATACGAGCAGTACTTC.

The CDR3, as DNA: TGTGCCAGCAGTGGGAACTCTGGGGCCAACGTCCTGACTTTC. Its protein product is CASSGNSGANVLTF. This chain joins TRBV2 and TRBJ2-6; D remains unclear. CDR1 SNHLY and CDR2 FYNNEI come from the germline V gene. Trimming shortened V by 4 bases and J by 0 bases, and 4 bases separated the two germline ends. The CDR3 is made up of 14 amino acids.

V and J are TRBV21-1 and TRBJ1-6; TRBD1 reflects the table's D call only, with no check against the DNA. TRBV21-1 is classified as a pseudogene. The CDR3 consists of 17 residues. This chain's CDR3 is CASSLNRGQLYNSPLHF. The CDR3 DNA is TGTGCCAGCAGCCTAAACCGGGGACAGCTTTATAATTCACCCCTCCACTTT.

The V call is TRBV7-2, the J call TRBJ2-7; 7 bases align to TRBD1. CDR1 and CDR2 (germline): SGHTA, FQGNSA. The CDR3 consists of 13 residues. Trimming removed 5 bases from V and 6 bases from J; junction bases left unmatched: 7. CDR3 sequence (DNA): TGTGCCAGCAGCGGATGGACAGGAGGCGAGCAGTACTTC. Translating gives CASSGWTGGEQYF.

The chain employs TRBV2 and TRBJ1-1; 7 bases agree with TRBD1. With V trimmed by 6 bases and J by 6 bases, 10 bases remained unmatched. Germline CDR1 SNHLY, CDR2 FYNNEI. The length of the CDR3 is 14 residues. The CDR3 DNA follows: TGTGCCAGCAGGCTACAGGGGATTTCGGCTGAAGCTTTCTTT. Its translation is CASRLQGISAEAFF.

A note on this clone: This same CDR3 is encoded by further DNA sequences in the sample. The genes are TRBV12-3 or TRBV12-4 and TRBJ1-2; perhaps TRBD1 as D (5 bases). This CDR3 is built from 13 residues. Trimming stripped 5 bases from V and 1 base from J, with 8 bases between. CDR3 DNA sequence: TGTGCCAGCAGTCCTGACAGTAACTATGGCTACACCTTC. Translation: CASSPDSNYGYTF.

The V gene is TRBV28, the J gene TRBJ1-2, with TRBD1 matching 7 bases. V gave up 6 bases and J gave up 2 bases; unmatched junction bases: 18. CDR1 is MDHEN and CDR2 is SYDVKM in the germline V gene. CDR3 size: 18 residues. CDR3 DNA sequence: TGTGCCAGCAGCCCCTACCCCGTTCGACAGGGCACCAACTATGGCTACACCTTC. Translated, it gives CASSPYPVRQGTNYGYTF.

CDR3 in amino acids: CASSLEWQGAETQYF. The CDR3 nucleotides read TGTGCCAGCAGCTTAGAATGGCAGGGGGCTGAGACCCAGTACTTC. The V and J genes are TRBV11-2 and TRBJ2-5; 8 positions agree with TRBD1. The CDR3 is 15 residues long. Trimming removed 0 bases from V and 5 bases from J; junction bases left unmatched: 5. CDR1 is SGHAT, CDR2 FQNNGV, per germline.

CDR3 in amino acids: CASSLYLGQGVFTEAFF. The DNA of the CDR3 is TGTGCCAGCAGCCTATACCTGGGACAGGGTGTCTTCACTGAAGCTTTCTTT. The V gene is TRBV5-8, the J gene TRBJ1-1; 9 bases align to TRBD1. CDR3 length: 17 residues. The J segment lost 4 bases and the V segment lost 4 bases, leaving 14 bases of the junction unmatched. Germline V gene lookup returns CDR1 SGHTS and CDR2 YDEGEE.

The chain couples TRBV4-2 to TRBJ2-2; D gene unclear. The germline gives CDR1 LGHNA, CDR2 YNFKEQ. There are 15 residues in the CDR3. Between the trimmed V and J ends, which lost 1 base and 0 bases, there was a span of 6 bases. CDR3 bases: TGTGCCAGCAGCCAAGCTACGGCGAACACCGGGGAGCTGTTTTTT. Translation: CASSQATANTGELFF.

The chain links TRBV4-3 to TRBJ1-5; D ambiguous. Germline loops: CDR1 LGHNA, CDR2 YSLEER. This CDR3 has 13 amino acids. V lost 0 bases, J lost 9 bases, and 9 bases lay in between. Here the CDR3 reads CASSQDGRRPQHF. The CDR3 DNA sequence: TGCGCCAGCAGCCAAGACGGGCGTCGGCCCCAGCATTTT.

The CDR3 reads CASSLLQGAAYEQYF. The CDR3 coding sequence is TGTGCCAGCAGCTTGCTACAGGGGGCGGCCTACGAGCAGTACTTC. The chain is built from TRBV5-4 and TRBJ2-7; 9 bases map to TRBD1. The V gene's germline CDR1 is SGHNT and CDR2 YYREEE (reference sequence). V lost 1 base to trimming and J lost 2 bases; unmatched junction nucleotides: 4. The CDR3 is made up of 15 amino acids.

The V call is TRBV7-3, the J call TRBJ1-1; D is perhaps TRBD1 (5 bases). Germline CDR1 SGHTA, CDR2 FQGTGA. V lost 3 bases to trimming and J lost 1 base, with 6 bases between them. This CDR3 comprises 13 residues. The CDR3 here is CASSFGGNTEAFF. The DNA of the CDR3 is TGTGCCAGCAGCTTCGGGGGGAACACTGAAGCTTTCTTT.

This clone was seen a single time. The chain links TRBV6-5 to TRBJ1-2; D remains unclear. Trimming took off 7 bases at V and 4 bases at J, with 13 bases between the two ends. This CDR3 is built from 13 residues. CDR1 and CDR2 from the germline V gene are MNHEY and SVGAGI. CDR3 loop: CASTRVFGYGYTF. The CDR3 coding sequence is TGTGCCAGCACGAGAGTCTTCGGCTATGGCTACACCTTC.

The chain carries TRBV6-5 and TRBJ1-2; a weak D match, TRBD1 (5 bases). The CDR3 covers 15 residues. The V gene's germline CDR1 is MNHEY and CDR2 SVGAGI. Trimming shortened V by 7 bases and J by 3 bases, and 18 bases separated the two germline ends. The CDR3 region has the DNA TGTGCCAGCATCGACGCGGCGGGGCAGGACTATGGCTACACCTTC. It yields the protein CASIDAAGQDYGYTF.

The chain couples TRBV20-1 to TRBJ1-1; unclear D gene. There are 13 residues in the CDR3. V was shortened by 3 bases and J by 0 bases, with 8 bases between the two germline ends. Germline-derived CDR1 and CDR2 are DFQATT and SNEGSKA (reference sequence). The DNA of the CDR3 is TGCAGTGCTAGTGCAGGCTTGAACACTGAAGCTTTCTTT. Its translation is CSASAGLNTEAFF.